A single sample gave rise to the 18 T cell receptor beta chains below, sequenced in a study of OX40 agonist ivuxolimab in advanced cancers. The protocol used for the library was the immunoSEQ multiplex PCR assay. Held by TCRdb, this immuneACCESS table contains in-frame sequences only and omits some clones. Under half of the omission traces to an unresolved V gene where checked; the cause of the rest is unknown. The sample table lists 150,000 to 190,000 clones, approximately 94% of them with a count of one. The top ten clones comprise approximately 0.32% of the sample. Sequencing used CD4+ or CD8+ T cells sorted from blood, obtained in a trial of the OX40 agonist ivuxolimab. The receptor source for this set is an adult with an advanced solid tumor such as melanoma, head and neck, liver or kidney cancer.

The chain couples TRBV6-5 to TRBJ2-7; 11 nucleotides align to TRBD1. With V trimmed by 5 bases and J by 3 bases, 3 bases remained unmatched. CDR1 and CDR2 from the germline V gene are MNHEY and SVGAGI. The CDR3 runs to 14 residues. The CDR3 region has the DNA TGTGCCAGCAGTAGGACAGGGGGCATCTACGAGCAGTACTTC. It is translated as CASSRTGGIYEQYF.

The chain has TRBV4-1 and TRBJ2-7, with D maybe TRBD1 (6 bases). CDR1 and CDR2 (germline): MGHRA, YSYEKL. The CDR3 spans 14 residues. The ends were cut back, 1 base at V and 1 base at J, with 8 bases in the middle. The CDR3 loop reads CASSQVGQSYEQYF. CDR3 nucleotide sequence: TGCGCCAGCAGCCAAGTAGGACAGTCCTACGAGCAGTACTTC.

This clone has only a few counts. V usage is TRBV30 and J usage is TRBJ1-5; no clear D. The CDR3 is 15 residues long. Trimming took 0 bases from V and 7 from J, leaving 16 bases between them. Per germline, CDR1 GTSNPN and CDR2 SVGIG (reference sequence). CDR3 DNA: TGTGCCTGGAGTGTACCTCTGGGGATGACACAGCCCCAGCATTTT. Protein sequence: CAWSVPLGMTQPQHF.

V and J are TRBV18 and TRBJ1-4; no reliable D call. Trimming took 6 bases from V and 3 from J, leaving 17 bases between them. Germline values: CDR1 KGHSH, CDR2 LQKENI. This CDR3 contains 16 residues. CDR3 DNA: TGTGCCAGCTCGACAAACAAGGCCGTAGCTAATGAAAAACTGTTTTTT. Translated: CASSTNKAVANEKLFF.

The rearrangement links TRBV7-2 to TRBJ1-4; weak D call: TRBD1 (6 bases). V lost 1 base, J lost 8 bases, and 20 bases lay in between. The CDR3 contains 17 residues. The germline gives CDR1 SGHTA, CDR2 FQGNSA. The CDR3 DNA reads TGTGCCAGCAGCTTAGTCCCCCACGGGGGCGGGTACGAAAAACTGTTTTTT. Amino acid sequence: CASSLVPHGGGYEKLFF.

The gene calls are TRBV5-1 and TRBJ2-7; D gene ambiguous. V lost 0 bases and J 0 bases, leaving 16 bases between the germline ends. The CDR3 runs to 17 residues. The germline gives CDR1 SGHRS, CDR2 YFSETQ. CDR3 DNA: TGCGCCAGCAGCTTGGCCGGTGACCTTTTAGGCTCCTACGAGCAGTACTTC. Amino acids: CASSLAGDLLGSYEQYF.

The V and J genes are TRBV15 and TRBJ1-2; 9 nucleotides agree with TRBD1. J lost 4 bases, V lost 0 bases, and 9 bases had no gene match. The CDR3 covers 17 residues. Germline lookup yields CDR1 LNHNV and CDR2 YYDKDF (reference sequence). In DNA, the CDR3 is TGTGCCACCAGCAGAGACCGACAGGGGGGTTGGACCTATGGCTACACCTTC. It is translated as CATSRDRQGGWTYGYTF.

The chain uses TRBV2 and TRBJ2-7; 7 bases are a match to TRBD1. The V segment lost 6 bases and the J segment 1 base; nucleotides outside the gene matches: 6. The length of the CDR3 is 14 residues. The V gene's germline CDR1 is SNHLY and CDR2 FYNNEI. The CDR3 loop is CASRVPGQSYEQYF. The CDR3 DNA sequence: TGTGCCAGCAGGGTACCGGGACAGTCCTACGAGCAGTACTTC.

This clone was detected once. The rearrangement links TRBV10-3 to TRBJ1-1; 7 bases line up with TRBD1. CDR1 ENHRY and CDR2 SYGVKD come from the germline V gene. V lost 7 bases to trimming and J lost 1 base; unmatched junction nucleotides: 3. The CDR3 length is 13 residues. The CDR3 nucleotides are TGTGCCATCACGGGGACAGCGAACACTGAAGCTTTCTTT. Residues: CAITGTANTEAFF.

V and J are TRBV19 and TRBJ2-3, with D possibly matching TRBD1 (5 bases). CDR3 size: 15 residues. V was trimmed by 5 bases and J by 4 bases, leaving 16 bases between them. From germline, CDR1 is LNHDA and CDR2 SQIVND (reference sequence). This CDR3 reads CASSPSGRAADTQYF. In nucleotides, the CDR3 is TGTGCCAGTAGTCCGTCGGGCAGGGCGGCAGATACGCAGTATTTT.

This chain uses TRBV5-1 with TRBJ1-1; D remains unclear. The CDR3 is 14 amino acids. With 2 bases removed from V and 1 base from J, the gap between germline ends came to 9 bases. In germline, CDR1 is SGHRS, CDR2 YFSETQ. Here the CDR3 reads CASSFSLGNTEAFF. The CDR3 region has the DNA TGCGCCAGCAGCTTTTCCCTAGGGAACACTGAAGCTTTCTTT.

V gene TRBV2 combines with J gene TRBJ1-1; D is unclear. CDR3 length: 14 amino acids. Between the trimmed V and J ends, which lost 4 bases and 1 base, there was a span of 10 bases. Germline assignment: CDR1 SNHLY and CDR2 FYNNEI. DNA of the CDR3: TGTGCCAGCAGTGCTGGACTGACGAACACTGAAGCTTTCTTT. It specifies CASSAGLTNTEAFF.

Concerning this clone: This same CDR3 is encoded by further DNA sequences in the sample. V is TRBV9 and J is TRBJ1-1; D not resolved. From germline, CDR1 is SGDLS and CDR2 YYNGEE. Trimming cost V 1 base and J 1 base, with 5 bases left between them. This CDR3 has 13 residues. The CDR3 DNA reads as TGTGCCAGCAGCGTACGTGGGAACACTGAAGCTTTCTTT. This encodes CASSVRGNTEAFF.

The J gene is TRBJ1-5, the V gene TRBV28; 9 bases map to TRBD1. The CDR3 contains 15 residues. V was clipped by 7 bases and J by 7 bases; unmatched bases: 11. Germline CDR1 MDHEN, CDR2 SYDVKM. The CDR3 nucleotides read TGTGCCAGCACTTACCCCGGGACAGGGAGGCAGCCCCAGCATTTT. This gives the protein CASTYPGTGRQPQHF.

This clone came up once. The chain joins TRBV7-9 to TRBJ2-7, with TRBD1 matching 10 bases. V dropped 4 bases and J dropped 0; count of bases not matched to a gene: 12. This CDR3 comprises 18 residues. Germline V CDR1 and CDR2: SEHNR, FQNEAQ (reference sequence). CDR3 coding DNA: TGTGCCAGCAGCTCCTGGACAGGGGGGAATCTATACTCCTACGAGCAGTACTTC. Its translation: CASSSWTGGNLYSYEQYF. The full variable domain, with the rest looked up from reference TRBV7-9 and TRBJ2-7, is DTGVSQNPRHKITKRGQNVTFRCDPISEHNRLYWYRQTLGQGPEFLTYFQNEAQLEKSRLLSDRFSAERPKGSFSTLEIQRTEQGDSAMYLCASSSWTGGNLYSYEQYFGPGTRLTVT.

The rearrangement joins TRBV23-1 to TRBJ1-6; D not resolved. TRBV23-1 is reported as an ORF; its role is uncertain. Trimming stripped 3 bases from V and 10 bases from J, with 7 bases between. The CDR3 spans 12 residues. The CDR3 nucleotides read TGCGCCAGCAGTCACCTTAACTCACCCCTCCACTTT. Translation: CASSHLNSPLHF.

This clone has a handful of counts. The genes are TRBV4-3 and TRBJ1-2, with D possibly being TRBD1 (5 bases). Germline V gene sequence: CDR1 LGHNA, CDR2 YSLEER. CDR3 length: 14 amino acids. Trimming removed 4 bases from V and 10 bases from J, with 19 bases in between. The CDR3 sequence: CASSRTNQGLAYTF. The CDR3 DNA reads as TGCGCCAGCAGCCGAACGAATCAGGGACTTGCCTACACCTTC.

This sequence joins TRBV9 and TRBJ2-3, with 8 bases lining up with TRBD2. Trimming removed 4 bases from V and 2 bases from J; junction bases left unmatched: 9. The CDR3 sequence is 16 residues long. CDR1 SGDLS and CDR2 YYNGEE come from the germline V gene. In DNA, the CDR3 is TGTGCCAGCAGCATGCCAACTAGCGGATACACAGATACGCAGTATTTT. It is translated as CASSMPTSGYTDTQYF.